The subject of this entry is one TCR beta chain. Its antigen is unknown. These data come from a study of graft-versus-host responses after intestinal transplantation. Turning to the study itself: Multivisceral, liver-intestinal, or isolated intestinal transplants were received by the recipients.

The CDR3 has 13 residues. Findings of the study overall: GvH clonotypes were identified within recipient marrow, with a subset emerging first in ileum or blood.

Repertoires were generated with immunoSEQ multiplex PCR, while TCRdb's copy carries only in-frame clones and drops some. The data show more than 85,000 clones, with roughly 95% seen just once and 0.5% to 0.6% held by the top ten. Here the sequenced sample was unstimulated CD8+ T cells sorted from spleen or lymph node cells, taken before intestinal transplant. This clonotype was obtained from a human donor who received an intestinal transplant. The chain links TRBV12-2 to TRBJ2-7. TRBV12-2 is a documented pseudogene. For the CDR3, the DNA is TGTGCAAGTCGCTTAGATCCCCGTGGTGAGCAGTACTTC. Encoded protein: CASRLDPRGEQYF.